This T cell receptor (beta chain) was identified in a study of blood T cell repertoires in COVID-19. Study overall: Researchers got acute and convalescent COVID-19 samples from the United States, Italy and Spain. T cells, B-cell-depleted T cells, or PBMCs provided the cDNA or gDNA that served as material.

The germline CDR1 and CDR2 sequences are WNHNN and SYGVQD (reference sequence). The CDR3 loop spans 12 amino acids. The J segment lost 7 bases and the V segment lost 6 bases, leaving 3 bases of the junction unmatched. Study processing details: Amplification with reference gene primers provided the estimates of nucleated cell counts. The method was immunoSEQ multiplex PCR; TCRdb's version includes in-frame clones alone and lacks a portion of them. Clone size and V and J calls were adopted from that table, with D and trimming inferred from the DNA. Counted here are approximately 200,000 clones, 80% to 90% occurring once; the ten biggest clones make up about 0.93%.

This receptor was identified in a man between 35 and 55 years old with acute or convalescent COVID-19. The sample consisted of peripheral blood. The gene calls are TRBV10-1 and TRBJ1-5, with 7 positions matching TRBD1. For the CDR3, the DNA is TGCGCCAGCAGGACAGGGTCCCAGCCCCAGCATTTT. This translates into CASRTGSQPQHF.